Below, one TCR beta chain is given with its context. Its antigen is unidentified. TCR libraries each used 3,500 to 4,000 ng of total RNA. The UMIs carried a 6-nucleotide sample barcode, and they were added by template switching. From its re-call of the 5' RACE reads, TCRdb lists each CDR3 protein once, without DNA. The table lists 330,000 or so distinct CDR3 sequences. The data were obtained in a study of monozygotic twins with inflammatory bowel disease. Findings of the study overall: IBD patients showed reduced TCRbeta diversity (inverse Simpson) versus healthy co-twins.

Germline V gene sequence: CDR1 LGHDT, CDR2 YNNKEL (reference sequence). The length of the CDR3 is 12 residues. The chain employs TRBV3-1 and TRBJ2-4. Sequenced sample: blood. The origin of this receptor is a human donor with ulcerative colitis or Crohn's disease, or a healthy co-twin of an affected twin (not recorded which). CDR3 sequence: CASSQDVRIQYF.